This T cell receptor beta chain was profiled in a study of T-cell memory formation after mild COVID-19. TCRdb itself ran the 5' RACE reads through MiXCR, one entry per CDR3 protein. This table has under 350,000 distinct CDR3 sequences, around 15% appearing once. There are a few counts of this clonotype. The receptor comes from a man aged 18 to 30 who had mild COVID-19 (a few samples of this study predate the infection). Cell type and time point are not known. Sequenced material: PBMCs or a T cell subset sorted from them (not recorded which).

The DNA for the CDR3 is TGCAGTGCTCCACCCCTTGACAGGGGGCGTTCGGAGACCCAGTACTTC. Translation gives CSAPPLDRGRSETQYF. J is TRBJ2-5 and V is TRBV20-1; 10 bases match TRBD1. V was pared by 5 bases and J by 5 bases, with 14 bases of the junction left unmatched. The CDR3 covers 16 residues. Germline assignment: CDR1 DFQATT and CDR2 SNEGSKA (reference sequence).